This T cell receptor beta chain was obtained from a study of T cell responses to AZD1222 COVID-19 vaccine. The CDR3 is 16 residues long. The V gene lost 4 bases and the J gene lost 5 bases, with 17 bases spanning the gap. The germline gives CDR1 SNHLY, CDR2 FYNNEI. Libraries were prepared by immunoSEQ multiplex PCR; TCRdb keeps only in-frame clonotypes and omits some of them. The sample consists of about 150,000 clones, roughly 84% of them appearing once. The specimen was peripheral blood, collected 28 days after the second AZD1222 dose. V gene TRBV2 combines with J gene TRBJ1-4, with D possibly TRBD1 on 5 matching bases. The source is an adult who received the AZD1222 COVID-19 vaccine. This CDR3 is CASSGGKAILNEKLFF. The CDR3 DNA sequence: TGTGCCAGCAGTGGGGGGAAGGCGATCCTCAATGAAAAACTGTTTTTT.